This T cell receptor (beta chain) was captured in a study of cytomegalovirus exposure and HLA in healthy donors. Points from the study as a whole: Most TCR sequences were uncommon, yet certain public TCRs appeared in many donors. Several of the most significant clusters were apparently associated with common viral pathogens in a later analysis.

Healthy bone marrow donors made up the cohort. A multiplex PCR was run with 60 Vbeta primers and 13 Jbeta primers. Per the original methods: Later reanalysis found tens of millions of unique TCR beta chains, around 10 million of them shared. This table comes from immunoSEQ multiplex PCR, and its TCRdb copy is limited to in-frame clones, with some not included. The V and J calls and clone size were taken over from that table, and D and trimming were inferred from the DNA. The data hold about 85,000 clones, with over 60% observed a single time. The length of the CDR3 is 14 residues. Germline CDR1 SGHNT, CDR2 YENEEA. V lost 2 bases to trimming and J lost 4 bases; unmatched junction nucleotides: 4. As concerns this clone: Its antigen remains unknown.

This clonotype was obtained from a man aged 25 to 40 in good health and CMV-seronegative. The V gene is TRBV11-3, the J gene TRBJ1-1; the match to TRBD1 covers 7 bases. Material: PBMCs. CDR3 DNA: TGTGCCAGCAGCTTACTAGGGGACAGCACTGAAGCTTTCTTT. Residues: CASSLLGDSTEAFF.